This T cell receptor beta chain originates from a study of CD8 T cells in ankylosing spondylitis. Findings of the study overall: Disease-linked clones were found to be CD8+ and relatively rare in peripheral blood. Disease-linked clones were reportedly significantly enriched in matched ankylosing spondylitis synovial fluid. There were earlier reports of some motif variants in reactive arthritis synovial fluid and blood.

CDR1 SGHRS and CDR2 YFSETQ come from the germline V gene. The trim removed 3 bases at V and 4 bases at J, leaving 3 bases unmatched. The CDR3 sequence is 15 residues long. TCRdb re-called the 5' RACE reads through MiXCR, storing one row per CDR3 protein. The sample lists about 250,000 distinct CDR3 sequences, 15% to 20% occurring once. Worth noting for this clonotype: As yet, its antigen is unknown.

The source of this sequence is a male donor with ankylosing spondylitis or in good health (not recorded which). Sequencing was carried out using blood, either unsorted or a sorted T cell fraction (not recorded which). This sequence joins TRBV5-1 and TRBJ2-1; 11 bases are a match to TRBD2. The CDR3 spells CASSYSGGDYNEQFF. DNA of the CDR3: TGCGCCAGCAGCTATAGCGGGGGGGATTACAATGAGCAGTTCTTC.